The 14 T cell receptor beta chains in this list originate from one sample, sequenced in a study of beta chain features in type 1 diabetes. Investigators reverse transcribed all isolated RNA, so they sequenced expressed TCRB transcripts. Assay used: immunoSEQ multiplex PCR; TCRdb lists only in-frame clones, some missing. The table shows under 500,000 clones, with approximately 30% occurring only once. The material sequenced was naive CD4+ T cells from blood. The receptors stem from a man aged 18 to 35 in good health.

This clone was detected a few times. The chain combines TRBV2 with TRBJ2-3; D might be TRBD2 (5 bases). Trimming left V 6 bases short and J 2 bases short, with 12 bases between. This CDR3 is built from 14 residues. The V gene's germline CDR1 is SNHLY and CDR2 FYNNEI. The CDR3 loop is CASRFGLNTDTQYF. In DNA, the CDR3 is TGTGCCAGCAGGTTTGGACTTAACACAGATACGCAGTATTTT.

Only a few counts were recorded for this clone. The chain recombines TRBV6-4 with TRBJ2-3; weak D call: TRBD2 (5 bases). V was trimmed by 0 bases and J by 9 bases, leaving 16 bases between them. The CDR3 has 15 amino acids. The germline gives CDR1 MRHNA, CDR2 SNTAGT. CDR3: CASSDSKSRALTQYF. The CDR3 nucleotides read TGTGCCAGCAGTGACTCGAAATCGAGGGCTTTAACGCAGTATTTT.

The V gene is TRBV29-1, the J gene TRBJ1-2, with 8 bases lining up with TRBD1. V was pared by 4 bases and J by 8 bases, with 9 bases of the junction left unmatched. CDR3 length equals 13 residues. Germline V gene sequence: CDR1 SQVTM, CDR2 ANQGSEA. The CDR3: CSVAPGQGDGYTF. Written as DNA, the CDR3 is TGCAGCGTTGCCCCTGGACAGGGAGACGGCTACACCTTC.

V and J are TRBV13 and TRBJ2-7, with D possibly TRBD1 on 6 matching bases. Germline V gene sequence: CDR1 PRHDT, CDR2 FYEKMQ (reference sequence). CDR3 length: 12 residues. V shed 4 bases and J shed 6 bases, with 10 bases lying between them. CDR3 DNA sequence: TGTGCCAGCAGCTCCACAGGGCGCGAGCAGTACTTC. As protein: CASSSTGREQYF.

The CDR3 coding sequence is TGTGCCTGGGGAAGGCATGAGACCCAGTACTTC. It specifies CAWGRHETQYF. The chain combines TRBV30 with TRBJ2-5; D gene unclear. V was clipped by 5 bases and J by 5 bases, with 9 bases between them. CDR3 length: 11 residues. The germline V gene has CDR1 GTSNPN and CDR2 SVGIG (reference sequence).

The CDR3 loop reads CASSKGGSTYNEQFF. CDR3 DNA sequence: TGTGCCAGCTCAAAAGGCGGGAGTACCTACAATGAGCAGTTCTTC. This sequence joins TRBV18 and TRBJ2-1; 7 nucleotides line up with TRBD2. After removal of 5 bases from V and 2 bases from J, the junction contained 6 bases not matched to a gene. From germline, CDR1 is KGHSH and CDR2 LQKENI. The CDR3 is 15 residues long.

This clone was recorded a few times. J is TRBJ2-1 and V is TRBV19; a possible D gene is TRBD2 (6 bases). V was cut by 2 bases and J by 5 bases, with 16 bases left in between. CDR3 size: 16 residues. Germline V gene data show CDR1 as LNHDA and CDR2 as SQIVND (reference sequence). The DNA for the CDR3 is TGTGCCAGTAGTATAACCCCAGCGGGTATAAACAATGAGCAGTTCTTC. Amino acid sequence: CASSITPAGINNEQFF. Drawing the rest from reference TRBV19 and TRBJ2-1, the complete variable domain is DGGITQSPKYLFRKEGQNVTLSCEQNLNHDAMYWYRQDPGQGLRLIYYSQIVNDFQKGDIAEGYSVSREKKESFPLTVTSAQKNPTAFYLCASSITPAGINNEQFFGPGTRLTVL.

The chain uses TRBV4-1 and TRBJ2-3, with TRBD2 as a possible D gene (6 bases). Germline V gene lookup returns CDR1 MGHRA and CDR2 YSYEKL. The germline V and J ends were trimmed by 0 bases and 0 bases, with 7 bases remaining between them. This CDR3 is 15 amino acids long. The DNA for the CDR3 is TGCGCCAGCAGCCAAGAAGGGACTAGCACAGATACGCAGTATTTT. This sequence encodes CASSQEGTSTDTQYF.

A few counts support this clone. As DNA, the CDR3 is TGTGCCAGTAGCAAGCAGGGCTACGAGCAGTACTTC. It translates to CASSKQGYEQYF. V and J are TRBV19 and TRBJ2-7; tentatively, D is TRBD1 (5 bases). Trimming stripped 6 bases from V and 3 bases from J, with 9 bases between. The CDR3 runs to 12 residues. Per the germline V gene, CDR1 is LNHDA and CDR2 is SQIVND (reference sequence).

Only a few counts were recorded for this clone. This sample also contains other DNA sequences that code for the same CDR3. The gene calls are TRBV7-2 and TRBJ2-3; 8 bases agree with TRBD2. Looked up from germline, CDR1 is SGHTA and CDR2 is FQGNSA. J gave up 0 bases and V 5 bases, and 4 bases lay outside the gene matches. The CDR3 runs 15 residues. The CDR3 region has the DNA TGTGCCAGCAGCCTACTAGCGGCCAGCACAGATACGCAGTATTTT. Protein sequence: CASSLLAASTDTQYF.

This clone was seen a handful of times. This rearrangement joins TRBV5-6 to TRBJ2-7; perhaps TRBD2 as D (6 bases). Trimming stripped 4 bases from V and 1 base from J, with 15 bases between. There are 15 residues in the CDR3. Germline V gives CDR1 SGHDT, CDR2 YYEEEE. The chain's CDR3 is CASSRRELLSYEQYF. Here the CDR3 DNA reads TGTGCCAGCAGCCGGAGGGAGCTCCTATCCTACGAGCAGTACTTC.

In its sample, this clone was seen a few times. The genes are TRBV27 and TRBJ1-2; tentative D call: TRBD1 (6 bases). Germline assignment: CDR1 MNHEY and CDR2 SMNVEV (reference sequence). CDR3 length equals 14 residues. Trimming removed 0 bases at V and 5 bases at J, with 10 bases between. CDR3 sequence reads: CASSLSGQTYGYTF. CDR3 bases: TGTGCCAGCAGTTTATCCGGACAGACTTATGGCTACACCTTC.

As DNA, the CDR3 is TGTGCCAGCAGGGACAGGCTGGGGGCGGCTGGTGAGCAGTACTTC. Translating gives CASRDRLGAAGEQYF. V gene TRBV27 combines with J gene TRBJ2-7, with TRBD1 matching over 7 bases. CDR3 size: 15 residues. The ends lost 6 bases at V and 7 bases at J; junction bases unmatched: 15. CDR1 and CDR2 (germline): MNHEY, SMNVEV (reference sequence).

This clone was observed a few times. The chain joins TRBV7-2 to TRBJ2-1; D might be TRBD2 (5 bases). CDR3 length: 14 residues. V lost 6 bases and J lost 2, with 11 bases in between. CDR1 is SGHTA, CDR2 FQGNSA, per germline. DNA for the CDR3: TGTGCCAGCAGTATCGGAGGCCCCTACAATGAGCAGTTCTTC. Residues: CASSIGGPYNEQFF.